Sequencing of this T cell receptor (beta chain) was carried out in a study of blood T cell repertoires in COVID-19. Looking at the study overall: The United States, Italy and Spain supplied acute and convalescent COVID-19 samples. PBMCs, B-cell-depleted T cells, or T cells provided the cDNA or gDNA that made up the material.

The CDR3 covers 14 residues. V lost 3 bases to trimming and J lost 4 bases; unmatched junction nucleotides: 5. Germline V gene sequence: CDR1 LGHDT, CDR2 YNNKEL (reference sequence). In the authors' methods: Estimation of nucleated cell counts relied on the amplification of reference gene primers. Measured with immunoSEQ multiplex PCR; TCRdb has only the in-frame clones, and not every one. V, J and clone size are taken as reported in that table, and D and trimming were inferred from the DNA itself. The sample records about 130,000 clones, about 86% being singletons. The chain links TRBV3-1 (or the pseudogene TRBV3-2) to TRBJ1-1; 7 bases fit TRBD1. This sequence was found in a woman in her fifties or sixties with acute or convalescent COVID-19. The specimen sequenced was peripheral blood. The CDR3 bases are TGTGCCAGCAGCCAGACAGGGTTTGGCACTGAAGCTTTCTTT. Residues: CASSQTGFGTEAFF.